The sample holds many counts of the clone carrying this T cell receptor (beta chain). Trimming shortened V by 2 bases and J by 2 bases, and 7 bases separated the two germline ends. CDR3 length: 13 amino acids. The germline CDR1 and CDR2 sequences are KGHSH and LQKENI. These data originate in a study of spatial heterogeneity in lung cancer. TCRdb ran MiXCR on the 5' RACE reads and lists one entry per CDR3 protein. The sample includes 12,000 or so distinct CDR3 sequences, approximately 6.2% seen only once; the top ten take 10% to 13%. Specified time point: sample taken at primary tumor resection. Sequencing covered unsorted whole RNA taken from tumor, nontumor lung or frozen PBMC.

V usage is TRBV18 and J usage is TRBJ2-7; D is uncertain. The sequence was collected from a male donor with early-stage non-small cell lung cancer. The sequencing used normal lung tissue next to the tumor, collected at surgery. The CDR3 coding sequence is TGTGCCAGCTCACCAGCTCAGGCCTACGAGCAGTACTTC. Its translation: CASSPAQAYEQYF.